One T cell receptor (beta chain) is described in this entry. The data belong to a study of blood T cell repertoires in COVID-19. Study overall: Nucleic acid was either cDNA or gDNA, and it came from T cells, B-cell-depleted T cells, or PBMCs.

Germline-derived CDR1 and CDR2 are SGHTS and YDEGEE. The CDR3 length is 14 residues. Trimming took off 1 base at V and 3 bases at J, with 10 bases between the two ends. The assay was immunoSEQ multiplex PCR, and TCRdb's table has in-frame clones only and misses some. The table includes approximately 230,000 clones, 86% detected once. Sequenced material: peripheral blood. V usage is TRBV5-8 and J usage is TRBJ1-2; D possibly corresponds to TRBD1 (5 bases). The TCR was taken from a man aged 30 to 45 who had recovered from COVID-19. The CDR3 spells CASSLIFRDYGYTF. CDR3 sequence (DNA): TGTGCCAGCAGCTTGATTTTCAGGGACTATGGCTACACCTTC. The whole variable domain, filled in from reference TRBV5-8 and TRBJ1-2, reads EAGVTQSPTHLIKTRGQQATLRCSPISGHTSVYWYQQALGLGLQFLLWYDEGEERNRGNFPPRFSGRQFPNYSSELNVNALELEDSALYLCASSLIFRDYGYTFGSGTRLTVV.